This TCR beta chain derives from a study of shared clonotypes between healthy human individuals. As for the study in general: The cohort had a couple of women and a few men, ages 18 to 49.

Profiling relied on immunoSEQ multiplex PCR, and the TCRdb table lists in-frame clones only, not all of them. This table holds 2,500,000 or so clones, around 90% found once. The CDR3 covers 14 residues. V lost 6 bases, J lost 7 bases, and 15 bases lay in between. In germline, CDR1 is MDHEN, CDR2 SYDVKM. This TCR came from a man younger than 35 in good health. Some clones in this sample may be carry-over from other donors' samples. What was sequenced was naive CD4+ T cells from PBMCs. Subset given: CD45RA+ positively selected. This chain joins TRBV28 and TRBJ1-4; D remains ambiguous. The chain's CDR3 is CASRTTPLGEKLFF. For the CDR3, the DNA is TGTGCCAGCAGAACGACCCCCTTGGGTGAAAAACTGTTTTTT.